These T cell receptor beta chains were read from a single sample in a study of blood T cells in healthy people across ages. TCRdb fed the 5' RACE reads into MiXCR, producing one record per CDR3 protein. Of hundreds of thousands of distinct CDR3 sequences listed, around 49% were seen once; the top ten hold 25% to 35%. Source material: blood. The receptor set was obtained from a woman aged 60-75 years in good health. Each CDR3 is given with its conserved first and last residue. A D gene is named only where the DNA matches it firmly. Some rows mark clone size as missing; the rest say once, few, many or name a class of expanded clone.

clone_size: NA; d_call: TRBD2; v_call: TRBV28; j_call: TRBJ2-3; cdr3_aa: CASSLSGGKDMQYF; cdr3_nt: TGTGCCAGCAGTTTAAGCGGGGGAAAAGATATGCAGTATTTT
clone_size: NA; d_call: NA; v_call: TRBV15; j_call: TRBJ1-6; cdr3_aa: CATGRDLGYNSPLHF; cdr3_nt: TGTGCCACCGGCAGAGATCTTGGATATAATTCACCCCTCCACTTT
clone_size: NA; d_call: NA; v_call: TRBV6-6; j_call: TRBJ2-1; cdr3_aa: CASRLKHVGEQFF; cdr3_nt: TGTGCCAGCAGATTAAAGCACGTGGGTGAGCAGTTCTTC
clone_size: NA; d_call: NA; v_call: TRBV27; j_call: TRBJ2-3; cdr3_aa: CASSFSRFLDTQYF; cdr3_nt: TGTGCCAGCAGTTTTAGCAGGTTCCTTGATACGCAGTATTTT
clone_size: NA; d_call: TRBD1; v_call: TRBV20-1; j_call: TRBJ1-6; cdr3_aa: CSASGDRGSSPLHF; cdr3_nt: TGCAGTGCTAGCGGGGACAGGGGTAGTTCACCCCTCCACTTT
clone_size: many; d_call: TRBD2; v_call: TRBV20-1; j_call: TRBJ2-5; cdr3_aa: CSARDRTSRETQYF; cdr3_nt: TGCAGTGCTAGAGATCGGACTAGCAGAGAGACCCAGTACTTC
clone_size: once; d_call: NA; v_call: TRBV7-2; j_call: TRBJ1-1; cdr3_aa: CASSISPGAEAFF; cdr3_nt: TGTGCCAGCAGCATCAGTCCGGGGGCTGAAGCTTTCTTT
clone_size: NA; d_call: NA; v_call: TRBV27; j_call: TRBJ1-1; cdr3_aa: CASSLEGIMNTEAFF; cdr3_nt: TGTGCCAGCAGTTTAGAGGGGATTATGAACACTGAAGCTTTCTTT
clone_size: NA; d_call: TRBD2; v_call: TRBV20-1; j_call: TRBJ2-5; cdr3_aa: CSARDGFWTSGKETQYF; cdr3_nt: TGCAGTGCTAGAGATGGGTTCTGGACTAGCGGCAAAGAGACCCAGTACTTC
clone_size: few; d_call: NA; v_call: TRBV7-2; j_call: TRBJ2-4; cdr3_aa: CASSTGEGGGAKNIQYF; cdr3_nt: TGTGCCAGCAGCACAGGAGAGGGGGGGGGTGCCAAAAACATTCAGTACTTC
clone_size: few; d_call: NA; v_call: TRBV7-2; j_call: TRBJ2-4; cdr3_aa: CASSWRTNENIQYF; cdr3_nt: TGTGCCAGCAGCTGGAGGACGAACGAAAACATTCAGTACTTC
clone_size: NA; d_call: NA; v_call: TRBV5-6; j_call: TRBJ2-1; cdr3_aa: CASSPFSSYNEQFF; cdr3_nt: TGTGCCAGCAGCCCATTCAGCTCCTACAATGAGCAGTTCTTC
clone_size: NA; d_call: NA; v_call: TRBV10-3; j_call: TRBJ1-1; cdr3_aa: CAISESRAGPGAFF; cdr3_nt: TGTGCCATCAGTGAGTCGAGGGCAGGGCCTGGCGCTTTCTTT
clone_size: NA; d_call: NA; v_call: TRBV7-9; j_call: TRBJ2-7; cdr3_aa: CASSLEAIDEQYF; cdr3_nt: TGTGCCAGCAGCTTAGAGGCTATCGATGAGCAGTACTTC
clone_size: NA; d_call: NA; v_call: TRBV28; j_call: TRBJ2-3; cdr3_aa: CASSLPRGAGLDTQYF; cdr3_nt: TGTGCCAGCAGTTTACCCCGCGGCGCGGGCTTAGATACGCAGTATTTT
clone_size: NA; d_call: TRBD2; v_call: TRBV14; j_call: TRBJ2-1; cdr3_aa: CASSQLREEFF; cdr3_nt: TGTGCCAGCAGCCAACTGCGGGAGGAGTTCTTC
clone_size: NA; d_call: NA; v_call: TRBV2; j_call: TRBJ1-2; cdr3_aa: CASRTGEKYGYTF; cdr3_nt: TGTGCCAGCAGGACCGGGGAGAAATATGGCTACACCTTC
clone_size: few; d_call: NA; v_call: TRBV2; j_call: TRBJ2-3; cdr3_aa: CASTRVYGTDTQYF; cdr3_nt: TGTGCCAGTACTAGGGTTTATGGCACAGATACGCAGTATTTT
clone_size: NA; d_call: TRBD1; v_call: TRBV7-2; j_call: TRBJ2-4; cdr3_aa: CASSPRQGTPLKNIQYF; cdr3_nt: TGTGCCAGCAGCCCCCGACAGGGAACGCCTTTAAAAAACATTCAGTACTTC
clone_size: NA; d_call: NA; v_call: TRBV5-1; j_call: TRBJ2-3; cdr3_aa: CASSTAVGLTDTQYF; cdr3_nt: TGCGCCAGCAGCACTGCGGTAGGACTCACAGATACGCAGTATTTT
clone_size: NA; d_call: TRBD2; v_call: TRBV5-1; j_call: TRBJ2-1; cdr3_aa: CASSLGLSGRVNEQFF; cdr3_nt: TGCGCCAGCAGCTTAGGTCTTAGCGGGAGAGTAAATGAGCAGTTCTTC
clone_size: NA; d_call: TRBD1; v_call: TRBV6-6; j_call: TRBJ2-7; cdr3_aa: CASRSGGTGEQYF; cdr3_nt: TGTGCCAGCAGGTCAGGGGGCACGGGCGAGCAGTACTTC
clone_size: NA; d_call: TRBD2; v_call: TRBV20-1; j_call: TRBJ2-3; cdr3_aa: CSSYGVAGSPDTQYF; cdr3_nt: TGCAGTTCATATGGGGTAGCGGGATCTCCAGATACGCAGTATTTT
clone_size: NA; d_call: NA; v_call: TRBV5-1; j_call: TRBJ2-5; cdr3_aa: CASSSARTQETQYF; cdr3_nt: TGCGCCAGCAGCTCCGCGAGGACTCAAGAGACCCAGTACTTC
clone_size: NA; d_call: NA; v_call: TRBV2; j_call: TRBJ1-6; cdr3_aa: CASKELRNSPLHF; cdr3_nt: TGTGCCAGCAAAGAGCTCCGGAATTCACCCCTCCACTTT
clone_size: NA; d_call: NA; v_call: TRBV12-3/TRBV12-4; j_call: TRBJ1-2; cdr3_aa: CASSFEGQSNYGYTF; cdr3_nt: TGTGCCAGCAGTTTTGAGGGACAAAGTAACTATGGCTACACCTTC
clone_size: NA; d_call: TRBD1; v_call: TRBV7-2; j_call: TRBJ1-4; cdr3_aa: CASSLDRGNEKLFF; cdr3_nt: TGTGCCAGCAGCTTAGACAGGGGTAATGAAAAACTGTTTTTT
clone_size: NA; d_call: TRBD2; v_call: TRBV7-9; j_call: TRBJ2-3; cdr3_aa: CASSLFGLAESTDTQYF; cdr3_nt: TGTGCCAGCAGCTTATTTGGACTAGCGGAAAGCACAGATACGCAGTATTTT
clone_size: NA; d_call: NA; v_call: TRBV20-1; j_call: TRBJ1-4; cdr3_aa: CSARDWFEKLFF; cdr3_nt: TGCAGTGCTAGAGATTGGTTCGAAAAACTGTTTTTT
clone_size: NA; d_call: TRBD1; v_call: TRBV5-1; j_call: TRBJ2-5; cdr3_aa: CASSLGGTGNQETQYF; cdr3_nt: TGCGCCAGCAGCTTGGGAGGGACAGGGAACCAAGAGACCCAGTACTTC
clone_size: once; d_call: NA; v_call: TRBV6-6; j_call: TRBJ2-7; cdr3_aa: CASSYWGQGEQYF; cdr3_nt: TGTGCCAGCAGTTACTGGGGGCAAGGCGAGCAGTACTTC
clone_size: NA; d_call: NA; v_call: TRBV20-1; j_call: TRBJ1-5; cdr3_aa: CSAREARGSNQPQHF; cdr3_nt: TGCAGTGCCAGAGAAGCCAGGGGTAGCAATCAGCCCCAGCATTTT
clone_size: many; d_call: NA; v_call: TRBV20-1; j_call: TRBJ2-5; cdr3_aa: CSAGGFQETQYF; cdr3_nt: TGCAGTGCTGGAGGGTTCCAAGAGACCCAGTACTTC
clone_size: NA; d_call: TRBD2; v_call: TRBV7-2; j_call: TRBJ2-3; cdr3_aa: CASSFNSGIGDTQYF; cdr3_nt: TGTGCCAGCAGCTTTAATAGCGGGATTGGAGATACGCAGTATTTT
clone_size: many; d_call: TRBD1; v_call: TRBV29-1; j_call: TRBJ1-2; cdr3_aa: CSVEQGAQGYGYTF; cdr3_nt: TGCAGCGTTGAACAGGGGGCGCAGGGGTATGGCTACACCTTC
clone_size: few; d_call: NA; v_call: TRBV3-1; j_call: TRBJ2-7; cdr3_aa: CASSQTHEQYF; cdr3_nt: TGTGCCAGCAGCCAAACCCACGAGCAGTACTTC
clone_size: NA; d_call: TRBD2; v_call: TRBV7-2; j_call: TRBJ2-1; cdr3_aa: CASSLVGLLNEQFF; cdr3_nt: TGTGCCAGCAGCTTAGTGGGACTACTCAATGAGCAGTTCTTC
clone_size: NA; d_call: NA; v_call: TRBV6-1; j_call: TRBJ2-7; cdr3_aa: CASRSEAEQYF; cdr3_nt: TGTGCCAGCAGATCAGAGGCCGAGCAGTACTTC
clone_size: NA; d_call: TRBD2; v_call: TRBV13; j_call: TRBJ2-1; cdr3_aa: CASSFSGSGNEQFF; cdr3_nt: TGTGCCAGCAGCTTTAGCGGGAGTGGTAATGAGCAGTTCTTC
clone_size: NA; d_call: NA; v_call: TRBV28; j_call: TRBJ2-7; cdr3_aa: CASTGPGLRSYEQYF; cdr3_nt: TGTGCCAGCACCGGCCCAGGGCTACGCTCCTACGAGCAGTACTTC
clone_size: NA; d_call: NA; v_call: TRBV7-9; j_call: TRBJ2-1; cdr3_aa: CASSYRDTLDEQFF; cdr3_nt: TGTGCCAGCAGCTATCGGGACACCCTCGATGAGCAGTTCTTC
clone_size: once; d_call: TRBD1; v_call: TRBV7-2; j_call: TRBJ1-2; cdr3_aa: CASSFTGTANGYTF; cdr3_nt: TGTGCCAGCAGCTTTACCGGGACAGCGAATGGCTACACCTTC
clone_size: NA; d_call: NA; v_call: TRBV7-6; j_call: TRBJ1-2; cdr3_aa: CASSLTYSGTPGRGYTF; cdr3_nt: TGTGCCAGCAGCTTAACATATTCGGGGACCCCGGGGAGGGGCTACACCTTC
clone_size: NA; d_call: NA; v_call: TRBV20-1; j_call: TRBJ2-1; cdr3_aa: CSVRLRKGEQFF; cdr3_nt: TGCAGTGTTCGCTTGAGGAAGGGTGAGCAGTTCTTC
clone_size: NA; d_call: NA; v_call: TRBV5-5; j_call: TRBJ1-1; cdr3_aa: CASSISTASEAFF; cdr3_nt: TGTGCCAGCAGCATCTCGACAGCCAGTGAAGCTTTCTTT